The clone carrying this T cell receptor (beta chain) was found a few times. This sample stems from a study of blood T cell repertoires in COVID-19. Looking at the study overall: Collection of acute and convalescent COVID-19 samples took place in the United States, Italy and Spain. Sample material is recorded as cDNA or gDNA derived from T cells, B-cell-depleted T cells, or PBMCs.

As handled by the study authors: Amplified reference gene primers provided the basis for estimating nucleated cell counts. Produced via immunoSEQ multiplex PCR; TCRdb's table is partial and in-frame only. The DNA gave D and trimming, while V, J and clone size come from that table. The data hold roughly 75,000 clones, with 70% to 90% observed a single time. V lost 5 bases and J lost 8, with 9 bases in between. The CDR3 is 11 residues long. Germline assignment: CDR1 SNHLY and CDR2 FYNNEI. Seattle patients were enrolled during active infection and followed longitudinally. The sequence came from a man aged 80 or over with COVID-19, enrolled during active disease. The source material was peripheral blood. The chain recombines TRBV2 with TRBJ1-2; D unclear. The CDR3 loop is CASSPLIGYTF. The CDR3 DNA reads TGTGCCAGCAGTCCTCTTATCGGCTACACCTTC.